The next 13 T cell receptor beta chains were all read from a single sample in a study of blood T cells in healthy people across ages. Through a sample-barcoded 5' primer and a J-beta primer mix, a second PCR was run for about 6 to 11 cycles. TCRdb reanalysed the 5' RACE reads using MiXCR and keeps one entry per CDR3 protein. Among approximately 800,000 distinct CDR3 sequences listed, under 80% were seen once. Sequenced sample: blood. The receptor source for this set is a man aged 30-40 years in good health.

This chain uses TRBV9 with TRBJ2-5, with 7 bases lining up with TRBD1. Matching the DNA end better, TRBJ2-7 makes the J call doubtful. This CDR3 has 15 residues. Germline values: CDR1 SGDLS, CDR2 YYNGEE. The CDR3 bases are TGTGCCAGCAGCGTAGCCGGGACAGAGCCCTACGAGCAGTACTTC. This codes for CASSVAGTEPYEQYF.

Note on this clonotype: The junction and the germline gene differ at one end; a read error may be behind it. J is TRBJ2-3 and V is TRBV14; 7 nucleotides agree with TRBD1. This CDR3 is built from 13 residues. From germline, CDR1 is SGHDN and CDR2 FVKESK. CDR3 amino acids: CTSSPTGTDTQYF. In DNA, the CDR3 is TGTACCAGCAGCCCGACAGGGACAGATACGCAGTATTTT.

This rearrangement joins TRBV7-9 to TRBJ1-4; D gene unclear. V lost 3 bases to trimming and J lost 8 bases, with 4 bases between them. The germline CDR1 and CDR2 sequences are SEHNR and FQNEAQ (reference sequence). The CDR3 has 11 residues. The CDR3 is CASSFQEKLFF. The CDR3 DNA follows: TGTGCCAGCAGCTTCCAAGAAAAACTGTTTTTT.

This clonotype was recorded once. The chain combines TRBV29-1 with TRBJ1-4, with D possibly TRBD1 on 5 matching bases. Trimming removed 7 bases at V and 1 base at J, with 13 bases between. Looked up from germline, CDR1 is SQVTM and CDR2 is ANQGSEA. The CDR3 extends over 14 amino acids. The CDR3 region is CSAAQGVTNEKLFF. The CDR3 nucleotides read TGCAGCGCAGCCCAAGGGGTAACTAATGAAAAACTGTTTTTT.

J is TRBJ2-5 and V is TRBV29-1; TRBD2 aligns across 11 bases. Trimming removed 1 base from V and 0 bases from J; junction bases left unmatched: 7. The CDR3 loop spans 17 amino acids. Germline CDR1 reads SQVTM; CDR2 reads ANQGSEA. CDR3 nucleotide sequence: TGCAGCGTTGAAGTCTCTAGCGGGGGGCCCAACCAAGAGACCCAGTACTTC. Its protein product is CSVEVSSGGPNQETQYF.

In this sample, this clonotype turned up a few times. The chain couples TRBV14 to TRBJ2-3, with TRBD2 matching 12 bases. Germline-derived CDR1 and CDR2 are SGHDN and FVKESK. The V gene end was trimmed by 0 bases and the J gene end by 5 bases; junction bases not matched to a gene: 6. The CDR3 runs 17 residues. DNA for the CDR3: TGTGCCAGCAGCCAAGATCCCCTAGCGGGGGGGCTAGATACGCAGTATTTT. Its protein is CASSQDPLAGGLDTQYF.

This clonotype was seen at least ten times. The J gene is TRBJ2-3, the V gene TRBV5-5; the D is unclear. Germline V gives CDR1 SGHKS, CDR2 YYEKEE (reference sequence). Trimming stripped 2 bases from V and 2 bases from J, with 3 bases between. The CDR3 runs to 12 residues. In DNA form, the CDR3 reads TGTGCCAGCAGCTTTGACACAGATACGCAGTATTTT. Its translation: CASSFDTDTQYF.

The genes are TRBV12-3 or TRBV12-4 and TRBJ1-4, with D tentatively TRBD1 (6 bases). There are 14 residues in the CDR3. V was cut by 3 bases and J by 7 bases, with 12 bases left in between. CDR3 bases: TGTGCCAGCAGTTTTGGGGGCCGAGGTGAAAAACTGTTTTTT. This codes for CASSFGGRGEKLFF.

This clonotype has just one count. Here the CDR3 reads CASSGTRYWGQYNEQFF. DNA for the CDR3: TGTGCCAGCAGCGGCACGAGATATTGGGGACAGTACAATGAGCAGTTCTTC. V and J are TRBV9 and TRBJ2-1; 7 nucleotides align to TRBD1. The CDR3 extends over 17 amino acids. Losses at the gene ends were 3 bases for V and 4 bases for J; bases not matched to a gene: 13. Germline V gene sequence: CDR1 SGDLS, CDR2 YYNGEE.

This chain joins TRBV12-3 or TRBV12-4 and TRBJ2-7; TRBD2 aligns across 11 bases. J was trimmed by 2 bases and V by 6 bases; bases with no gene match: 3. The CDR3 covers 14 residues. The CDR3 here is CASRIAGGPYEQYF. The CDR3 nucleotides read TGTGCCAGCAGAATAGCGGGGGGGCCCTACGAGCAGTACTTC.

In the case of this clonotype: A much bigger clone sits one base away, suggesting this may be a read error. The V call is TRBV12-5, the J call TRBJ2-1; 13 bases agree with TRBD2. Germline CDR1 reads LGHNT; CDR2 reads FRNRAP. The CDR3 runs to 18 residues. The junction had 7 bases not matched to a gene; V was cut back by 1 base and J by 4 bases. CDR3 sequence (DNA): TGTGCTAGTGGTTTGGGGACTAGCGGGGGTAATAGTTACAATGAGCAGTTCTTC. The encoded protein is CASGLGTSGGNSYNEQFF.

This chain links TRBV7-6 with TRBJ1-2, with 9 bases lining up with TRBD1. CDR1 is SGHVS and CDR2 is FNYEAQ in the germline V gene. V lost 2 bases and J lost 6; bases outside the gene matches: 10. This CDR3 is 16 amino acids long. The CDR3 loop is CASSLSSRTGVDGYTF. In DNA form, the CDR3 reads TGTGCCAGCAGCTTAAGTTCCCGGACAGGGGTCGATGGCTACACCTTC.

The CDR3 here is CSVHRPTYGYTF. The CDR3 nucleotides are TGCAGCGTCCACAGGCCCACCTATGGCTACACCTTC. V and J are TRBV29-1 and TRBJ1-2, with a weak D call TRBD1 (5 bases). Germline CDR1 and CDR2: SQVTM and ANQGSEA. Trimming shortened V by 6 bases and J by 4 bases, and 12 bases separated the two germline ends. This CDR3 has 12 residues.